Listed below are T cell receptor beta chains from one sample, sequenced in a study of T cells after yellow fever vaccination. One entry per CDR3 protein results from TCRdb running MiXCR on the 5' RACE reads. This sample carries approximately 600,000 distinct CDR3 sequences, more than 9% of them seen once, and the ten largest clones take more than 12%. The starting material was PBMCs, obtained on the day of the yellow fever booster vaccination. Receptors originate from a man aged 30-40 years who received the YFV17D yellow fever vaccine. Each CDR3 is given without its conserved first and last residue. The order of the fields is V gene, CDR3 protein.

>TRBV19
ASGDRAGANVLT
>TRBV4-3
ASSQGASPEPQNIQY
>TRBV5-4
ASSSPGLAGRYEQY
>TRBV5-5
ASSLDTLGSEQY
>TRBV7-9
ASSLDRVGLYEQY
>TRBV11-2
ASLPSGSDEQF
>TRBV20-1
SARQQGSGTEAF
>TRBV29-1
SVGQPQDTIY
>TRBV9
ASSGRQIPDEQY
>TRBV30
AWSVGRGGIADTQY
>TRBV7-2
ASSLEGRSYNEQF
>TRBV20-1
SAARDTDYEQY
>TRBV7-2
ASSLGGTYEQY
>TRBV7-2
ASSFIQAKNIQY
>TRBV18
ASSPLATPNPHGYT
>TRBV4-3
ASSQDPLPSAFIAQY